The clone carrying this T cell receptor beta chain was seen once. This sample was included in a study of control samples from healthy donors and cancer patients. The germline V gene encodes CDR1 SGHNT and CDR2 YENEEA. The CDR3 runs 15 residues. V lost 5 bases, J lost 8 bases, and 12 bases stayed unmatched. Assay: immunoSEQ multiplex PCR; the TCRdb copy retains only in-frame clones and omits some. This table holds around 93,000 clones, over 85% found once. The sequence was obtained from a human donor in good health. The donor label of this sample is uncertain. The chain employs TRBV11-3 and TRBJ2-1, with 7 bases that match TRBD2. Sequencing used blood. The CDR3 DNA sequence: TGTGCCAGCAGCCTAGGGCTTAGCCGGGAGGATGAGCAGTTCTTC. Its translation is CASSLGLSREDEQFF. Looking up the rest from reference TRBV11-3 and TRBJ2-1 gives the full variable domain: EAGVVQSPRYKIIEKKQPVAFWCNPISGHNTLYWYLQNLGQGPELLIRYENEEAVDDSQLPKDRFSAERLKGVDSTLKIQPAELGDSAVYLCASSLGLSREDEQFFGPGTRLTVL.